This is a list of T cell receptor beta chains from one sample in a study of radiation and T cells in renal cell carcinoma. Profiling relied on immunoSEQ multiplex PCR, and the TCRdb table lists in-frame clones only, not all of them. Of around 180,000 clones detected, about 88% appear once; the ten largest clones hold about 10%. The specimen comprised blood, sampled from a patient whose treatment included radiotherapy and nephrectomy. Source of these receptors: a woman aged 45 to 65 with renal cell carcinoma. Each CDR3 is given with its conserved first and last residue. A D gene is named only where the DNA matches it firmly. Part of the rows lack a size; the others show once, few, many or a class for expanded clones.

D,V,size,J,CDR3,DNA
NA,TRBV19,NA,TRBJ1-1,CASRTTGNTEAFF,TGTGCCAGTAGGACGACAGGGAACACTGAAGCTTTCTTT
NA,TRBV5-4,NA,TRBJ1-3,CASSAAGGRSQNTIYF,TGTGCCAGCAGCGCAGCTGGTGGCAGGTCCCAAAACACCATATATTTT
TRBD1,TRBV6-1,NA,TRBJ2-3,CASSEGTGGTDTQYF,TGTGCCAGCAGTGAAGGGACAGGGGGCACAGATACGCAGTATTTT
NA,TRBV11-3,NA,TRBJ1-2,CASSLGGSQMKGYTF,TGTGCCAGCAGCTTAGGCGGTTCACAGATGAAGGGCTACACCTTC
NA,TRBV18,NA,TRBJ1-6,CASSPTGDHSPLHF,TGTGCCAGCTCACCGACTGGAGATCATTCACCCCTCCACTTT
TRBD1,TRBV6-5,NA,TRBJ1-2,CASSLGTGYGYTF,TGTGCCAGCAGCCTCGGGACAGGGTATGGCTACACCTTC
TRBD1,TRBV6-1,NA,TRBJ2-4,CASRDRGKAKNIQYF,TGTGCCAGCAGGGACAGGGGTAAAGCCAAAAACATTCAGTACTTC
TRBD2,TRBV6-6,NA,TRBJ2-5,CASINSGGQETQYF,TGTGCCAGCATTAATAGCGGGGGTCAAGAGACCCAGTACTTC
NA,TRBV5-4,NA,TRBJ2-5,CATRGRGEETQYF,TGTGCCACTCGGGGGCGGGGAGAAGAGACCCAGTACTTC
TRBD2,TRBV30,NA,TRBJ2-3,CAWGTSGGTDTQYF,TGTGCCTGGGGGACTAGCGGGGGCACGGATACGCAGTATTTT
NA,TRBV6-6,NA,TRBJ2-1,CASSRDTRYNEQFF,TGTGCCAGCAGTCGGGACACTCGCTACAATGAGCAGTTCTTC
NA,TRBV10-3,NA,TRBJ2-7,CAISSGRGGASPYEQYF,TGTGCCATCTCCAGCGGGCGGGGCGGAGCCTCCCCTTACGAGCAGTACTTC
TRBD1,TRBV5-1,NA,TRBJ1-1,CASSERQGENTEAFF,TGCGCCAGCAGCGAGCGACAGGGGGAGAACACTGAAGCTTTCTTT
NA,TRBV6-5,NA,TRBJ1-1,CASSSYPWEAFF,TGTGCCAGCAGCTCCTACCCGTGGGAAGCTTTCTTT
NA,TRBV5-8,NA,TRBJ1-1,CASSPYRGAAFF,TGTGCCAGCAGCCCCTATCGTGGCGCAGCTTTCTTT
NA,TRBV5-4,NA,TRBJ1-2,CASTGRPTNYGYTF,TGTGCCAGCACCGGGAGGCCTACTAACTATGGCTACACCTTC
TRBD1,TRBV28,NA,TRBJ1-1,CASSYRGRRAEAFF,TGTGCCAGCAGTTACAGGGGGCGTAGGGCTGAAGCTTTCTTT
NA,TRBV19,NA,TRBJ1-1,CASSIEGRGNTEAFF,TGTGCCAGTAGTATAGAGGGCAGGGGTAACACTGAAGCTTTCTTT
NA,TRBV6-1,NA,TRBJ1-6,CASSEANLGSPLHF,TGTGCCAGCAGTGAAGCAAACCTAGGATCACCCCTCCACTTT
NA,TRBV6-5,once,TRBJ1-1,CASPRGTEAFF,TGTGCCAGCCCGAGGGGGACTGAAGCTTTCTTT
NA,TRBV4-1,few,TRBJ1-1,CASSQITENTEAFF,TGCGCCAGCAGCCAGATAACAGAGAACACTGAAGCTTTCTTT
NA,TRBV2,NA,TRBJ1-1,CATCLGQNTEAFF,TGTGCCACCTGCCTCGGACAGAACACTGAAGCTTTCTTT
NA,TRBV6-6,NA,TRBJ2-6,CASRLRQSGANVLTF,TGTGCCAGCAGACTCAGACAGTCTGGGGCCAACGTCCTGACTTTC